The clone carrying this T cell receptor (beta chain) appeared once. The antigen remains unidentified. This sample was taken from a study of tumor-infiltrating lymphocytes in primary liver carcinoma. Overall study findings and caveats: Less overlap was seen in tumor-adjacent and tumor-blood pairs than in tumor region pairs.

V was pared by 6 bases and J by 2 bases, with 11 bases between. This CDR3 is built from 14 residues. Germline-derived CDR1 and CDR2 are SGHNT and YENEEA. TCR beta cDNA was reverse-transcribed from about 500 ng of total RNA. The reaction used a constant-region primer and ProtoScript II reverse transcriptase. Each TCR beta library was derived from three nested multiplex PCR rounds that employed slightly modified ARM-PCR. The two initial PCR rounds, nine to eleven cycles each, used TRBV1-TRBV30 forward and C-beta reverse primers. TCRdb itself ran the multiplex PCR reads through MiXCR, one entry per CDR3 protein. The table has about 64,000 distinct CDR3 sequences, about two thirds seen once. The source material, roughly 18-30 mg of unsorted bulk tissue, was used to co-extract RNA and DNA.

Sequenced material: liver tumor tissue from sampling region 4. The subset is: tumor region T4, right-lateral pole. The receptor comes from a man aged 35-49 years with primary liver carcinoma and hepatitis B virus infection. The chain links TRBV11-3 to TRBJ1-5; weak D call: TRBD1 (5 bases). For the CDR3, the DNA is TGTGCCAGCAGTGACAGCTATGGCAATCAGCCCCAGCATTTT. It codes for CASSDSYGNQPQHF.